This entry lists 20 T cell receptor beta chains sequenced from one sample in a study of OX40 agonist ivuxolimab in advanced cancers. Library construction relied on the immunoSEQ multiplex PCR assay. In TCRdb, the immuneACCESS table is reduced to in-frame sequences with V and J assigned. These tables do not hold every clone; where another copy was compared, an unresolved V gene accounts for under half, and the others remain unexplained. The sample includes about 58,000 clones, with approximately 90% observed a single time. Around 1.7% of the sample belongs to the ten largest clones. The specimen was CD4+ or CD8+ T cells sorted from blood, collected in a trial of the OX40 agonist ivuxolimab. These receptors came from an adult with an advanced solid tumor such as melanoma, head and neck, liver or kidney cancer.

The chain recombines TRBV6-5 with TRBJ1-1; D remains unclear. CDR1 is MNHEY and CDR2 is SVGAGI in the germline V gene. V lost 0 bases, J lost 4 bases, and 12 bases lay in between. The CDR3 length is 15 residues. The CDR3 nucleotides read TGTGCCAGCAGTTACTCAACAGTCCCGAGCACTGAAGCTTTCTTT. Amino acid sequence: CASSYSTVPSTEAFF.

The CDR3 bases are TGTGCCAGCAGTTATAATCTACCGAAAAACACCGGGGAGCTGTTTTTT. The encoded protein is CASSYNLPKNTGELFF. The gene calls are TRBV6-6 and TRBJ2-2; D ambiguous. Trimming left V 3 bases short and J 2 bases short, with 13 bases between. CDR1 and CDR2 from the germline V gene are MNHNY and SVGAGI (reference sequence). The CDR3 is made up of 16 amino acids.

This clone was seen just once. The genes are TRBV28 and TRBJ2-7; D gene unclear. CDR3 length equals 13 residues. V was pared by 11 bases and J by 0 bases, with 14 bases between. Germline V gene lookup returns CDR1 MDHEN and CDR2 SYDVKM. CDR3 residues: CASLEAGSYEQYF. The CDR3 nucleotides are TGTGCCTCCCTAGAGGCAGGCTCCTACGAGCAGTACTTC.

CDR3 in amino acids: CAIRGVLNEQYF. The CDR3, as DNA: TGTGCCATCAGGGGGGTATTGAACGAGCAGTACTTC. The rearrangement uses TRBV10-3 and TRBJ2-7; the D gene could be TRBD1 or TRBD2 (5 bases each). V was shortened by 6 bases and J by 5 bases, with 11 bases between the two germline ends. Germline CDR1 and CDR2: ENHRY and SYGVKD. There are 12 residues in the CDR3.

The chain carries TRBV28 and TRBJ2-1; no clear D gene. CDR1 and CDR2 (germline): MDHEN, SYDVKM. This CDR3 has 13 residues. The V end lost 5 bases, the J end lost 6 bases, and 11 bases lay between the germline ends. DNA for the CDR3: TGTGCCAGCAGTCCCTCTACTTTCAATGAGCAGTTCTTC. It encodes CASSPSTFNEQFF.

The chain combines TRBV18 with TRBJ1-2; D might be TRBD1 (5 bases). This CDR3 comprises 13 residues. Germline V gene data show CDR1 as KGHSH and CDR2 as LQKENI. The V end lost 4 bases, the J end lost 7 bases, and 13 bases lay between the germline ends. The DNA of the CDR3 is TGTGCCAGCTCACGGCAGGGCGACGGTGGCTACACCTTC. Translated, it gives CASSRQGDGGYTF.

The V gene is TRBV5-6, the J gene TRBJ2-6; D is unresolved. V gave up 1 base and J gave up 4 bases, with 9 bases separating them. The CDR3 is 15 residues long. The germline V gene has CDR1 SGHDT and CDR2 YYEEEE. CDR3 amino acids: CASSLYSTGANVLTF. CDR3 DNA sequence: TGTGCCAGCAGCTTGTACTCTACCGGGGCCAACGTCCTGACTTTC.

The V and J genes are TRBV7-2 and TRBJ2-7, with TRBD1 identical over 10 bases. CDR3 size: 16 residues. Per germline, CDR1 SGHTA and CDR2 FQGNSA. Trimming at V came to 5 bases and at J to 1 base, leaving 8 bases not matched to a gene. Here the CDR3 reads CASSAGTGERSYEQYF. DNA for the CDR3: TGTGCCAGCAGCGCAGGGACAGGGGAAAGGTCCTACGAGCAGTACTTC.

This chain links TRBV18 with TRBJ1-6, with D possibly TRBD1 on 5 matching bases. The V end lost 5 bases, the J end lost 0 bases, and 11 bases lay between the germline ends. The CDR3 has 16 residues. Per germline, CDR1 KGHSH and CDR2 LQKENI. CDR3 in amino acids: CASSSRQSSYNSPLHF. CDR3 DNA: TGTGCCAGCTCAAGCCGACAGAGCTCCTATAATTCACCCCTCCACTTT.

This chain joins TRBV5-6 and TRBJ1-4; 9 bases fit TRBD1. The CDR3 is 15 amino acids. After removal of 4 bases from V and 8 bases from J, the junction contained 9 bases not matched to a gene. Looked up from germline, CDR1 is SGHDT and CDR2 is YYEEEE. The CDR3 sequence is CASSPKGDRVEKLFF. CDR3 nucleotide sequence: TGTGCCAGCAGCCCCAAGGGGGACAGGGTGGAAAAACTGTTTTTT.

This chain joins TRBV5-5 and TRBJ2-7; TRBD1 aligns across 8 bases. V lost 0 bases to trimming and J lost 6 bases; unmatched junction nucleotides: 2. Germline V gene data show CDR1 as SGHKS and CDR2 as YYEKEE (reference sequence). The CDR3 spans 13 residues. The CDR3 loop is CASSLGQGAEQYF. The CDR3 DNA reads TGTGCCAGCAGCTTGGGGCAGGGGGCCGAGCAGTACTTC.

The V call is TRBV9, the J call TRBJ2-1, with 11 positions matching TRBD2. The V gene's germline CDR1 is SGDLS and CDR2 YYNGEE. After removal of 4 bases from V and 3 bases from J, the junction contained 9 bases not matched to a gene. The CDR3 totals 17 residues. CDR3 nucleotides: TGTGCCAGCAGCCCAAGACGGGGACTAGCGGTCTACAATGAGCAGTTCTTC. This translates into CASSPRRGLAVYNEQFF.

CDR3: CASSSVPGTAEAFF. CDR3 bases: TGCGCCAGCAGCTCCGTTCCCGGGACAGCTGAAGCTTTCTTT. The rearrangement links TRBV5-1 to TRBJ1-1, with 7 bases aligning to TRBD1. The CDR3 sequence is 14 residues long. The J segment lost 6 bases and the V segment lost 3 bases, leaving 8 bases of the junction unmatched. Germline V gives CDR1 SGHRS, CDR2 YFSETQ. The full variable domain, in which reference TRBV5-1 and TRBJ1-1 provide the parts outside the CDR3, is KAGVTQTPRYLIKTRGQQVTLSCSPISGHRSVSWYQQTPGQGLQFLFEYFSETQRNKGNFPGRFSGRQFSNSRSEMNVSTLELGDSALYLCASSSVPGTAEAFFGQGTRLTVV.

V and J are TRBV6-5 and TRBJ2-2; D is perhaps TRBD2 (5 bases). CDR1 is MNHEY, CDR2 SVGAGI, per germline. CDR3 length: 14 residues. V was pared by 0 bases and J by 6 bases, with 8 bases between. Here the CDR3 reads CASSYSGNPGELFF. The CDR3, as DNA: TGTGCCAGCAGTTACTCCGGGAATCCCGGGGAGCTGTTTTTT.

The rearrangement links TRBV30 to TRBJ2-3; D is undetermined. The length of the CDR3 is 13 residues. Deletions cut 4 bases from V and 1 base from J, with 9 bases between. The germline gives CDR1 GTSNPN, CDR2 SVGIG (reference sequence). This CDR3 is CAWTGFGTDTQYF. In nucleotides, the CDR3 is TGTGCCTGGACGGGCTTTGGCACAGATACGCAGTATTTT.

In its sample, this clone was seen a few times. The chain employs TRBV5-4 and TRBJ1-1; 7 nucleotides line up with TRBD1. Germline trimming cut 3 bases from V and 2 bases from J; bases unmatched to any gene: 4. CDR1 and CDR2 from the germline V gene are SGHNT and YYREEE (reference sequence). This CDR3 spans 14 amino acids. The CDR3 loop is CASSSTGVNTEAFF. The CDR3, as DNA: TGTGCCAGCAGCTCTACAGGGGTCAACACTGAAGCTTTCTTT.

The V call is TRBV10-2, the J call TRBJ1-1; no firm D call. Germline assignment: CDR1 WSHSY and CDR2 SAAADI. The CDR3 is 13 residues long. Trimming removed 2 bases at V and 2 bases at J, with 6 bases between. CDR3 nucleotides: TGCGCCAGCAGTGAGACAGTCAACACTGAAGCTTTCTTT. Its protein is CASSETVNTEAFF.

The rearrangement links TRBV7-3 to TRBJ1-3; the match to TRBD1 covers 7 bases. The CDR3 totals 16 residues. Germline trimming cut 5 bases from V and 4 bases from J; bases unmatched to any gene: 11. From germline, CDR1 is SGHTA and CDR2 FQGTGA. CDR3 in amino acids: CASSQTGAGTGNTIYF. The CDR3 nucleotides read TGTGCCAGCAGCCAAACAGGGGCAGGTACCGGAAACACCATATATTTT.

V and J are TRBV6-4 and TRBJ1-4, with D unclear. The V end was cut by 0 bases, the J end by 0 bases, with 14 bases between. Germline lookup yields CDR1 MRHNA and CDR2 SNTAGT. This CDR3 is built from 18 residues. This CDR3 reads CASSDSKKRQSTNEKLFF. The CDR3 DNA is TGTGCCAGCAGTGACTCGAAAAAACGGCAGTCAACTAATGAAAAACTGTTTTTT.

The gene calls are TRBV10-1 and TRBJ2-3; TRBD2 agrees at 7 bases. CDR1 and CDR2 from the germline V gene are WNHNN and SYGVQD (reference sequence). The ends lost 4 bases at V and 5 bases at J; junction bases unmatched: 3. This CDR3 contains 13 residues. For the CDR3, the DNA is TGCGCCAGCAGTGGTGGACTAGGAGATACGCAGTATTTT. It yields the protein CASSGGLGDTQYF.